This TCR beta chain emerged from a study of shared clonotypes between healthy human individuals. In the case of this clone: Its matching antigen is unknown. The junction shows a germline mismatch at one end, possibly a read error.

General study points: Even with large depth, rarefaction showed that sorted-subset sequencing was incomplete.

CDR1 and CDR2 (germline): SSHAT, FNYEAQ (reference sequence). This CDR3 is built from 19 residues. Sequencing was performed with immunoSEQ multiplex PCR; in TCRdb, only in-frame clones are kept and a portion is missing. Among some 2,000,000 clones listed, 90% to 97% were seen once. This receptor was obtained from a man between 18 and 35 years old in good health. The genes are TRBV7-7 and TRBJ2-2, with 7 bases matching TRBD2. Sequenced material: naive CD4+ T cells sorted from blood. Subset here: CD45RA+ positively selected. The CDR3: CASSLSPRGASGQTGELFF. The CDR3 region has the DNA TGTGCTAGCAGCTTATCCCCCCGTGGGGCTAGCGGACAAACCGGGGAGCTGTTTTTT.